This TCR beta chain emerged from a study of cytomegalovirus exposure and HLA in healthy donors. PCR used 60 Vbeta primers and 13 Jbeta primers. TCRdb's table, derived via immunoSEQ multiplex PCR, lists solely in-frame clones and lacks some. The sample has 60,000 to 70,000 clones; 70% to 90% are singletons. Germline-derived CDR1 and CDR2 are LGHNA and YSLEER. The CDR3 extends over 15 amino acids. Trimming removed 0 bases at V and 6 bases at J, with 12 bases between. In regard to this clone: Its specificity is not known.

Study outcomes and limitations: Follow-up analysis seemed to connect common viral pathogens with several of the most significant clusters identified.

Sequenced: PBMCs. The TCR was taken from a woman in her 30s in good health and CMV-seronegative. The chain employs TRBV4-3 and TRBJ2-4; D is perhaps TRBD1 (6 bases). The CDR3 nucleotides read TGCGCCAGCAGCCAAGATGGGGAACAGGGAAACATTCAGTACTTC. Its protein is CASSQDGEQGNIQYF.